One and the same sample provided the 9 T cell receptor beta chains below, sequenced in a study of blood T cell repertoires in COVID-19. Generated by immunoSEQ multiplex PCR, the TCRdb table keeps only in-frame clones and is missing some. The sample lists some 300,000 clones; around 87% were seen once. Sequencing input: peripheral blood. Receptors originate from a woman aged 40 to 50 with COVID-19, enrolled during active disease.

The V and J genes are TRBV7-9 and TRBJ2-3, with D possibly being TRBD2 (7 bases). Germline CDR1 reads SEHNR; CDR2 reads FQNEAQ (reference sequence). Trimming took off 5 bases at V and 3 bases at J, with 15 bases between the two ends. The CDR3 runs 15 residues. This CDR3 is CASSAAGAQTDTQYF. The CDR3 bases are TGTGCCAGCAGCGCTGCGGGGGCGCAGACAGATACGCAGTATTTT.

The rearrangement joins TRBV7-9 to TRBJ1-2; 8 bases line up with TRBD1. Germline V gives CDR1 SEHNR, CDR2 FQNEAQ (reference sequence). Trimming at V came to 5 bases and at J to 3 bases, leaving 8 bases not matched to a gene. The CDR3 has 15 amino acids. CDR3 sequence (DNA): TGTGCCAGCAGCCCTAATACGGACAGGGACTATGGCTACACCTTC. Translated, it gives CASSPNTDRDYGYTF.

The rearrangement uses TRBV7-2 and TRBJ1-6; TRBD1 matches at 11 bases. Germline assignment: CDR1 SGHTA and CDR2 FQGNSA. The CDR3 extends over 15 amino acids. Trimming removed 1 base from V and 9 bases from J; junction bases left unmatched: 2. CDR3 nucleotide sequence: TGTGCCAGCAGCTTAGTGGGGACAGGGGGTTCACCCCTCCACTTT. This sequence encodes CASSLVGTGGSPLHF.

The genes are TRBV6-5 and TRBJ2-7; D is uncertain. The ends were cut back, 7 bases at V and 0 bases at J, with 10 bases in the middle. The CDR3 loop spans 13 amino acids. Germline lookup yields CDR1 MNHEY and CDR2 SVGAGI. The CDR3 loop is CASKAGSSYEQYF. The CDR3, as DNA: TGTGCCAGCAAAGCAGGCTCCTCCTACGAGCAGTACTTC.

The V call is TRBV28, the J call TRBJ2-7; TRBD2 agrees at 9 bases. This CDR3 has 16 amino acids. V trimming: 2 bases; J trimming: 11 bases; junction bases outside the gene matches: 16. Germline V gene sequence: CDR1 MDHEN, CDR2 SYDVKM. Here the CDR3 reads CASSLGPSGTLTIEYF. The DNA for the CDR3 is TGTGCCAGCAGTTTAGGTCCTAGCGGGACCCTCACTATTGAGTACTTC. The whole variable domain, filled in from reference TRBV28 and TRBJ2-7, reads DVKVTQSSRYLVKRTGEKVFLECVQDMDHENMFWYRQDPGLGLRLIYFSYDVKMKEKGDIPEGYSVSREKKERFSLILESASTNQTSMYLCASSLGPSGTLTIEYFGPGTRLTVT.

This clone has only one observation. This chain's CDR3 is CASRDRGDHSPLHF. CDR3 nucleotide sequence: TGTGCCAGCAGGGACAGGGGGGATCATTCACCCCTCCACTTT. The V gene is TRBV28, the J gene TRBJ1-6; 10 bases are shared with TRBD1. Germline V gives CDR1 MDHEN, CDR2 SYDVKM. The V segment lost 6 bases and the J segment 8 bases; nucleotides outside the gene matches: 4. This CDR3 has 14 amino acids.

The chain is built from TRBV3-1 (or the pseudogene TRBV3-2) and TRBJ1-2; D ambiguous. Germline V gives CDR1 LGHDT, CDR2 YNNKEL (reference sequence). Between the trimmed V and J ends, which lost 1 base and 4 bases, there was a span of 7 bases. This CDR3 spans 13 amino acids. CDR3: CASSQGLGYGYTF. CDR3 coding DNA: TGTGCCAGCAGCCAAGGTCTCGGCTATGGCTACACCTTC.

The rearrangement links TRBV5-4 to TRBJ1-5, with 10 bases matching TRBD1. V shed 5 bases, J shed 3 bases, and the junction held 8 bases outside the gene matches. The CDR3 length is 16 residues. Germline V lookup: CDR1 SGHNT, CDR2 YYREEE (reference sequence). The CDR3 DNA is TGTGCCAGCAGTCGGGACAGGGGCTTAAACAATCAGCCCCAGCATTTT. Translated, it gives CASSRDRGLNNQPQHF.

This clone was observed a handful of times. CDR3 sequence: CASSIVVANTGELFF. The DNA for the CDR3 is TGTGCCAGTAGTATTGTGGTGGCTAACACCGGGGAGCTGTTTTTT. The V gene is TRBV19, the J gene TRBJ2-2; unclear D gene. This CDR3 is built from 15 residues. V was trimmed by 3 bases and J by 2 bases, leaving 10 bases between them. CDR1 and CDR2 (germline): LNHDA, SQIVND (reference sequence).